This T cell receptor (beta chain) was identified during a study of identical twins. Broader study findings: One should note that invariant MAIT and iNKT cells could partly confound zero-insertion analyses. Cross-sectional statistical analysis, not tracking of the same donors, underpinned the conclusions.

The CDR3 is 15 residues long. The V end was cut by 2 bases, the J end by 6 bases, with 15 bases between. In germline, CDR1 is SGHVS, CDR2 FQNEAQ. Via MiXCR, TCRdb re-called the 5' RACE reads, giving one row per CDR3 protein. The sample includes around 650,000 distinct CDR3 sequences, around 7.5% of them seen just once. This clonotype was observed a few times. The antigen remains undetermined. The same data also contributed to another study, on yellow fever vaccine responses in identical twins. Per that study: Reports say the vaccine T cell response in twins looked partly convergent and partly personalized.

The chain has TRBV7-8 and TRBJ2-3; D perhaps matches TRBD2 (7 bases). This TCR derives from a woman in her late teens or twenties in good health. The sample comprised PBMCs. The CDR3 protein is CASSLLVGGGDTQYF. CDR3 nucleotide sequence: TGTGCCAGCAGCTTATTGGTGGGAGGGGGTGATACGCAGTATTTT.